The rows below give T cell receptor beta chains drawn from one sample of a study of T cell responses to AZD1222 COVID-19 vaccine. Profiling relied on immunoSEQ multiplex PCR, and the TCRdb table lists in-frame clones only, not all of them. Here the sample spans approximately 130,000 clones, around 90% being singletons. The material sequenced was peripheral blood, taken 28 days after the second AZD1222 dose. These receptors were taken from an adult who received the AZD1222 COVID-19 vaccine. The CDR3 runs from the conserved cysteine through the conserved F or W. Each record gives: clone size, V gene, D gene, J gene, CDR3 length, CDR3 DNA, CDR3 protein. A D gene is named only where the DNA matches it firmly. Not every row has a clone size; where given, it reads once, few, many or a size class.

>.|TRBV11-2|.|TRBJ1-3|13
TGTGCCAGCAGCCCCATCGCGGGAAACACCATATATTTT
CASSPIAGNTIYF
>.|TRBV5-1|.|TRBJ2-3|13
TGCGCCAGCAGCTTGGCCGGACAGGATACGCAGTATTTT
CASSLAGQDTQYF
>.|TRBV10-3|.|TRBJ2-7|14
TGTGCCATCAGCCTGGGAGGCGGAGCCTACGAGCAGTACTTC
CAISLGGGAYEQYF
>.|TRBV10-3|.|TRBJ1-5|15
TGTGCCATCGGGGGGGGAGGGAATAGCAATCAGCCCCAGCATTTT
CAIGGGGNSNQPQHF
>.|TRBV7-2|TRBD1|TRBJ1-1|14
TGTGCCAGCAGCCCCCGGACAGGGAACACTGAAGCTTTCTTT
CASSPRTGNTEAFF
>.|TRBV18|.|TRBJ2-1|14
TGTGCCAGCTCACCACCGCCAGAATACAATGAGCAGTTCTTC
CASSPPPEYNEQFF
>.|TRBV5-8|.|TRBJ1-3|14
TGTGCCAGCAGCTTGATCCACTCTGGAAACACCATATATTTT
CASSLIHSGNTIYF
>.|TRBV7-9|.|TRBJ1-4|13
TGTGCCAGCAGCTCCGAGGGGAGGGAAAAACTGTTTTTT
CASSSEGREKLFF
>.|TRBV2|.|TRBJ1-1|16
TGTGCCAGCAGTGGTGGTCCAACAGGGTCGGGCACTGAAGCTTTCTTT
CASSGGPTGSGTEAFF
>.|TRBV11-3|.|TRBJ2-5|16
TGTGCCAGCAGCTTAGGACAAACAGGGTCCCAAGAGACCCAGTACTTC
CASSLGQTGSQETQYF
>.|TRBV28|.|TRBJ2-7|14
TGTGCCAGCAGTTTAACCCGCCCCTCCTACGAGCAGTACTTC
CASSLTRPSYEQYF
>.|TRBV19|.|TRBJ1-5|17
TGTGCCAGTAGCCCTGGGGGGGGTCAAGATAGCAATCAGCCCCAGCATTTT
CASSPGGGQDSNQPQHF
>.|TRBV12-5|.|TRBJ1-5|16
TGTGCTAGTGGTCCACCTTGGGTAGGGGCTAATCAGCCCCAGCATTTT
CASGPPWVGANQPQHF
>once|TRBV5-5|TRBD2|TRBJ2-1|15
TGTGCCAGCAGCTTGGTGAGTAGCGGGATTTATGAGCAGTTCTTC
CASSLVSSGIYEQFF
>.|TRBV30|.|TRBJ1-5|13
TGTGCCTTTTCCACGTCGTCTCGTCAGCCCCAGCATTTT
CAFSTSSRQPQHF
>.|TRBV2|TRBD1|TRBJ1-5|15
TGTGCCAGCACCCCCGACGGACAGGGCGGCCAGCCCCAGCATTTT
CASTPDGQGGQPQHF
>.|TRBV6-1|.|TRBJ2-7|16
TGTGCCAGCAGTGAACCGGGCCTCGGGGGCCCATACGAGCAGTACTTC
CASSEPGLGGPYEQYF
>.|TRBV13|TRBD1|TRBJ2-1|19
TGTGCCAGCAGCCCTACCCCTCGCACGGACAGGGGAGCCTACAATGAGCAGTTCTTC
CASSPTPRTDRGAYNEQFF